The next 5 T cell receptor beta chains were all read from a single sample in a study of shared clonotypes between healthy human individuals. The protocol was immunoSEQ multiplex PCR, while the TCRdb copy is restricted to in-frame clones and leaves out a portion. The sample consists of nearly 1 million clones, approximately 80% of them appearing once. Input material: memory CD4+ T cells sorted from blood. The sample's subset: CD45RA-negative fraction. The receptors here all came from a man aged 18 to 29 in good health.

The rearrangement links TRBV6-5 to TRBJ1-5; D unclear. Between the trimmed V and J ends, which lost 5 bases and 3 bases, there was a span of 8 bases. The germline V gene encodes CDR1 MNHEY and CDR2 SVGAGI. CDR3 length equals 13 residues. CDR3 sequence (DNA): TGTGCCAGCAGTCGGCAGCCCAATCAGCCCCAGCATTTT. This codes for CASSRQPNQPQHF.

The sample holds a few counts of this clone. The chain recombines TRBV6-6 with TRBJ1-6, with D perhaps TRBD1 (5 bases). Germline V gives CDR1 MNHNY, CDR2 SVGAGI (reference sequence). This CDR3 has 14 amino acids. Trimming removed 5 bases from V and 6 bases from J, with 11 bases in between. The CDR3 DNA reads TGTGCCAGCAGTCTGCAGGGAGTTAATTCACCCCTCCACTTT. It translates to CASSLQGVNSPLHF.

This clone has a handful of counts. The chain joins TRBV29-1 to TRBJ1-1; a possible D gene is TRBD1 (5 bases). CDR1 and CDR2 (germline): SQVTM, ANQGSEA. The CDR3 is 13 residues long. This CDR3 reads CSGGKGRETEAFF. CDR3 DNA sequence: TGCAGTGGGGGTAAGGGGCGCGAGACTGAAGCTTTCTTT.

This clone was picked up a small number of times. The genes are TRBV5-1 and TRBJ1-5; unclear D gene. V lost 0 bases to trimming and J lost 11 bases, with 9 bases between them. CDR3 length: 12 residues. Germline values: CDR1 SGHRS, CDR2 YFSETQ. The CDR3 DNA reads TGCGCCAGCAGCTTGGACGGGTTGTCCCAGCATTTT. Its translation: CASSLDGLSQHF. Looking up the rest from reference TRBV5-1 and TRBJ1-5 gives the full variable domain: KAGVTQTPRYLIKTRGQQVTLSCSPISGHRSVSWYQQTPGQGLQFLFEYFSETQRNKGNFPGRFSGRQFSNSRSEMNVSTLELGDSALYLCASSLDGLSQHFGDGTRLSIL.

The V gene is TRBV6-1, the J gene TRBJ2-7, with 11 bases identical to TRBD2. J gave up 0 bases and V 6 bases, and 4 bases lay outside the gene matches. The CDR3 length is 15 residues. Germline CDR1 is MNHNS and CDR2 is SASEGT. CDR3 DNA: TGTGCCAGCAGCGCCGGACTAGCGGGCTCCTACGAGCAGTACTTC. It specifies CASSAGLAGSYEQYF.